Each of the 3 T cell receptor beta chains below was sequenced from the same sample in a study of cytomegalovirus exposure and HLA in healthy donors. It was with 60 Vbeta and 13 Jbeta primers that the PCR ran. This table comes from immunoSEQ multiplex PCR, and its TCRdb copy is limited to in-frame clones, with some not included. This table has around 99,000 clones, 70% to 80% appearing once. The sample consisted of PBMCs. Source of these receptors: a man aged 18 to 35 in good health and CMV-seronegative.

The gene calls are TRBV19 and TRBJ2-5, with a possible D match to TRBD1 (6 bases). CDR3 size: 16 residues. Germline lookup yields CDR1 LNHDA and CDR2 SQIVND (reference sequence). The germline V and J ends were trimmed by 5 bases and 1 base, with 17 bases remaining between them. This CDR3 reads CASSVQNQGPQETQYF. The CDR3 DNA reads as TGTGCCAGTAGTGTTCAAAACCAGGGGCCCCAAGAGACCCAGTACTTC.

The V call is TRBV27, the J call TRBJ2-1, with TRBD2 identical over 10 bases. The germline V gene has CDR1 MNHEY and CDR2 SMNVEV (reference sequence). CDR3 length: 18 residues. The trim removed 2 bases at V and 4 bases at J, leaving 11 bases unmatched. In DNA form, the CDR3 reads TGTGCCAGCAGTTTAAGGGCGTCGGCTAGCGGGGGATACAATGAGCAGTTCTTC. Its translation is CASSLRASASGGYNEQFF.

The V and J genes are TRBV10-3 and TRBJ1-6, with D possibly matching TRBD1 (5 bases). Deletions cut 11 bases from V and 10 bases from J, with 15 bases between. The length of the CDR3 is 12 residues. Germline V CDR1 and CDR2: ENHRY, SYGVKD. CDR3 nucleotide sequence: TGTGCCTCTTACGGAGGGGACTCACCCCTCCACTTT. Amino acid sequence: CASYGGDSPLHF.